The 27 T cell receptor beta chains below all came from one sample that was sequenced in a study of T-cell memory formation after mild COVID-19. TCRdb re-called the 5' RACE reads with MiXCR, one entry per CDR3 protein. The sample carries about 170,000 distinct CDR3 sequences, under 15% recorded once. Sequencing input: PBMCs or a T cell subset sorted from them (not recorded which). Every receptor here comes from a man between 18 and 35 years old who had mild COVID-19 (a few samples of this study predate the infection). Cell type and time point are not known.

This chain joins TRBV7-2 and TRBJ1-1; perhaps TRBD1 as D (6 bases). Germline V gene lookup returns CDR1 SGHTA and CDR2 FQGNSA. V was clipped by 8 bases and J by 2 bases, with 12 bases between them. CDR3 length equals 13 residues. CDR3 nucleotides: TGTGCCAGCGGCCTACAGGGAAACACTGAAGCTTTCTTT. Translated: CASGLQGNTEAFF.

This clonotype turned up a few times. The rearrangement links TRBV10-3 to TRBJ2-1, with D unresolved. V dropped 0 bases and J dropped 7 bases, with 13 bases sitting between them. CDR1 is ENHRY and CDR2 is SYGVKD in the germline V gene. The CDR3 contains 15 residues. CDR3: CAISESDRLRNEQFF. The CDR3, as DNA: TGTGCCATCAGTGAGTCGGATCGTTTACGGAATGAGCAGTTCTTC.

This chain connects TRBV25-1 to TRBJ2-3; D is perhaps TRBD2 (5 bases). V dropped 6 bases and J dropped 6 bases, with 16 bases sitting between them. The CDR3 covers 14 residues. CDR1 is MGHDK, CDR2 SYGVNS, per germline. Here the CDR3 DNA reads TGTGCCAGCAGATTCCGGGGATACCTGGATACGCAGTATTTT. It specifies CASRFRGYLDTQYF.

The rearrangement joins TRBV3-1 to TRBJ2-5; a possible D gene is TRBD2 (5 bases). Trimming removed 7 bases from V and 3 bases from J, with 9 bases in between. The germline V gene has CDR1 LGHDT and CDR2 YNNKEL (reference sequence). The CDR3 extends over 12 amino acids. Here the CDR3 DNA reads TGTGCCAGCACCCGAGCGGAAGAGACCCAGTACTTC. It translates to CASTRAEETQYF.

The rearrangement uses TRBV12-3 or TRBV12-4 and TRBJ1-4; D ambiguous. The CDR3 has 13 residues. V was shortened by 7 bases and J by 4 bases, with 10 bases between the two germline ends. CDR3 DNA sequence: TGTGCCAGCACCCAGCGGAATAATGAAAAACTGTTTTTT. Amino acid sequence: CASTQRNNEKLFF.

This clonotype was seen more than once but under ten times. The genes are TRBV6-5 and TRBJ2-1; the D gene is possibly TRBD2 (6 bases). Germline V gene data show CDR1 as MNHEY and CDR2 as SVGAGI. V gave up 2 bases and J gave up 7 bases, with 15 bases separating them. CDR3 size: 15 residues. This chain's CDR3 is CASSYRGTTGNEQFF. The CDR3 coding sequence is TGTGCCAGCAGTTACCGGGGGACCACGGGGAATGAGCAGTTCTTC.

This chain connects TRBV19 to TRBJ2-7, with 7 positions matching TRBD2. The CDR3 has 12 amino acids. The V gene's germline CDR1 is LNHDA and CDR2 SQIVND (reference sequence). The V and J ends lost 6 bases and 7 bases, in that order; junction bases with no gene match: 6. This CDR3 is CASRGRAGEQYF. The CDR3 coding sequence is TGTGCCAGTAGAGGGAGGGCAGGGGAGCAGTACTTC.

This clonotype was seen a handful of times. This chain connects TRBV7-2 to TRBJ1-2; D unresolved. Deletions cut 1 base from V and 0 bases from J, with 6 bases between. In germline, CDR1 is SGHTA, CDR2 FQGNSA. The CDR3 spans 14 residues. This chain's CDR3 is CASSLDRTNYGYTF. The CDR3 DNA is TGTGCCAGCAGCTTAGATCGCACTAACTATGGCTACACCTTC. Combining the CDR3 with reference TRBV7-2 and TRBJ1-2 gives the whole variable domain GAGVSQSPSNKVTEKGKDVELRCDPISGHTALYWYRQSLGQGLEFLIYFQGNSAPDKSGLPSDRFSAERTGGSVSTLTIQRTQQEDSAVYLCASSLDRTNYGYTFGSGTRLTVV.

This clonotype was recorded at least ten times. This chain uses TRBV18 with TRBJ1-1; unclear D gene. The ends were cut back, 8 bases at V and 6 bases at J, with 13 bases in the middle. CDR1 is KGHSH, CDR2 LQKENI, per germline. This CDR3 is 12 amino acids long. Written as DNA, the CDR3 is TGTGCCAGCGCAAGCCGTTACGCTGAAGCTTTCTTT. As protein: CASASRYAEAFF.

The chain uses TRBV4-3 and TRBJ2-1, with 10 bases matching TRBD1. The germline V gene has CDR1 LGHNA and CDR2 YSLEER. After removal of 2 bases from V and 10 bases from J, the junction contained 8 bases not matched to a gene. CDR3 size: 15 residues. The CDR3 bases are TGCGCCAGCAGCCAACCGGGACAGGGGCCTGGGGAGCAGTTCTTC. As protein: CASSQPGQGPGEQFF.

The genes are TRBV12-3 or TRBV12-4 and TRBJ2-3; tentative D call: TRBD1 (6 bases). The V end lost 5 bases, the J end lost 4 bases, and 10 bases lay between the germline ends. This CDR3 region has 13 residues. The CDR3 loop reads CASSIPGADTQYF. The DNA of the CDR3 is TGTGCCAGCAGTATACCAGGGGCAGATACGCAGTATTTT.

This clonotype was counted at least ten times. CDR3 region: CASSFSLRRGQNEQYF. The CDR3 nucleotides are TGTGCCAGCAGCTTTAGTCTTCGGAGAGGTCAAAACGAGCAGTACTTC. The chain uses TRBV7-2 and TRBJ2-7; D is uncertain. The CDR3 loop spans 16 amino acids. The V end lost 3 bases, the J end lost 5 bases, and 20 bases lay between the germline ends. The germline V gene encodes CDR1 SGHTA and CDR2 FQGNSA.

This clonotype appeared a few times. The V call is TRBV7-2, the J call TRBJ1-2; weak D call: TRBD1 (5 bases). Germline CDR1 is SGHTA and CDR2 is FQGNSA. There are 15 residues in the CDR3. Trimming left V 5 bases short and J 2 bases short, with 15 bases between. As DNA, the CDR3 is TGTGCCAGCAGCACCCGACAGAAATTAAACTATGGCTACACCTTC. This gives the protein CASSTRQKLNYGYTF.

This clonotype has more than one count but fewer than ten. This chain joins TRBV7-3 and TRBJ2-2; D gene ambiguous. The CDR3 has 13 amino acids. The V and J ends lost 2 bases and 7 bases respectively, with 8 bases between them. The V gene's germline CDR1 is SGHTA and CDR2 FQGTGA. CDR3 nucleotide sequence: TGTGCCAGCAGCTTACAACTCCTCGGGGAGCTGTTTTTT. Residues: CASSLQLLGELFF.

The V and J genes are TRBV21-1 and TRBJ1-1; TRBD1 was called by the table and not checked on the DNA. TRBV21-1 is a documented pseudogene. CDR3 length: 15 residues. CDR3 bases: TGTGCCAGCAGCAAACCCCCCATTGCGAACACTGAAGCTTTCTTT. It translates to CASSKPPIANTEAFF.

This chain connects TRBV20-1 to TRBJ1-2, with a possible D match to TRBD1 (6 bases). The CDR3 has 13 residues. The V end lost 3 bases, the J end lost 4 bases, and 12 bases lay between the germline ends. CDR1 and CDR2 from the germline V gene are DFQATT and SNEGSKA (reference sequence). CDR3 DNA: TGCAGTGCTAGCAGGGGTTGGAGCTATGGCTACACCTTC. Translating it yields CSASRGWSYGYTF.

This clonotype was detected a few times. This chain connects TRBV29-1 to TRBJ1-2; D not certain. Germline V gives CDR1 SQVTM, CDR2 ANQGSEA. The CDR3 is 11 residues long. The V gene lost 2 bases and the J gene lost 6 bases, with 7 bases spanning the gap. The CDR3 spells CSVENRDGYTF. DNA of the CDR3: TGCAGCGTTGAAAATCGGGATGGCTACACCTTC.

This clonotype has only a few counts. The CDR3 protein is CSANPLAGRTEAFF. CDR3 DNA: TGCAGTGCTAACCCCCTAGCAGGGAGGACTGAAGCTTTCTTT. The chain combines TRBV20-1 with TRBJ1-1; a possible D gene is TRBD1 (5 bases). Germline CDR1 is DFQATT and CDR2 is SNEGSKA (reference sequence). The V end was cut by 4 bases, the J end by 5 bases, with 17 bases between. This CDR3 has 14 residues.

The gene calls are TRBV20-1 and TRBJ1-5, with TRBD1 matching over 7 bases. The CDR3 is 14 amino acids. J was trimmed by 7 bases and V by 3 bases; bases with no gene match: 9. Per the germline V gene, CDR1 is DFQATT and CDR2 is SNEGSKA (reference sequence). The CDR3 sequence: CSARKGATHQPQHF. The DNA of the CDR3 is TGCAGTGCTAGGAAGGGGGCGACTCACCAGCCCCAGCATTTT.

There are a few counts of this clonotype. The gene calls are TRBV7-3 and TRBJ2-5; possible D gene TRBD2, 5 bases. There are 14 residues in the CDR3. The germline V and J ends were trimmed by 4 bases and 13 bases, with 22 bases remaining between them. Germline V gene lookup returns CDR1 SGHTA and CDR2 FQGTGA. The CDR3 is CASSSRLILGKGYF. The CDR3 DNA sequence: TGTGCCAGCAGCTCGCGACTGATACTAGGAAAGGGGTACTTC.

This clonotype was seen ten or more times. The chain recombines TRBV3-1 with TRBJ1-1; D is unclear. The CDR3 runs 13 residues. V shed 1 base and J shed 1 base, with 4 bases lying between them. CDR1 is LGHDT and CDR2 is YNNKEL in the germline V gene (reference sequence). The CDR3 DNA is TGTGCCAGCAGCCAAGCCCCGAACACTGAAGCTTTCTTT. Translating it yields CASSQAPNTEAFF.

The CDR3 DNA sequence: TGTGCCAGCAGCCTGCGACTAGAGGTATGGCACAATGAGCAGTTCTTC. Amino acids: CASSLRLEVWHNEQFF. The chain carries TRBV9 and TRBJ2-1, with D maybe TRBD2 (6 bases). V lost 4 bases, J lost 5 bases, and 19 bases lay in between. CDR1 SGDLS and CDR2 YYNGEE come from the germline V gene. The CDR3 consists of 16 residues.

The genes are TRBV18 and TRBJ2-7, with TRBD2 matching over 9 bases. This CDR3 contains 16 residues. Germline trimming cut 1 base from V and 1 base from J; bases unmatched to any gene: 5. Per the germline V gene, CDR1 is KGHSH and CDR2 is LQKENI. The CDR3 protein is CASSPRLAGPSYEQYF. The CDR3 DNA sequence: TGTGCCAGCTCACCACGGCTAGCGGGGCCTTCCTACGAGCAGTACTTC.

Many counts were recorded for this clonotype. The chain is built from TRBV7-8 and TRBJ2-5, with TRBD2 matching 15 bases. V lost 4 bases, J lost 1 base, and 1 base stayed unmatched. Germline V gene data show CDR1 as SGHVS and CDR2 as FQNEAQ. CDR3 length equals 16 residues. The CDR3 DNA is TGTGCCAGCAGCTGGACTAGCGGGGGGGCCCAAGAGACCCAGTACTTC. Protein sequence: CASSWTSGGAQETQYF.

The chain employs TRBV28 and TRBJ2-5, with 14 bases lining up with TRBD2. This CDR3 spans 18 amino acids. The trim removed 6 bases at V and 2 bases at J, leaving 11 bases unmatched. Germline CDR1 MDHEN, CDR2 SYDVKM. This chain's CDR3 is CASSLGGLAGGEQETQYF. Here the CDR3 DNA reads TGTGCCAGCAGCCTAGGTGGACTAGCGGGGGGAGAGCAAGAGACCCAGTACTTC. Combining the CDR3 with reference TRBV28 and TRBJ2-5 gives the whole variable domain DVKVTQSSRYLVKRTGEKVFLECVQDMDHENMFWYRQDPGLGLRLIYFSYDVKMKEKGDIPEGYSVSREKKERFSLILESASTNQTSMYLCASSLGGLAGGEQETQYFGPGTRLLVL.

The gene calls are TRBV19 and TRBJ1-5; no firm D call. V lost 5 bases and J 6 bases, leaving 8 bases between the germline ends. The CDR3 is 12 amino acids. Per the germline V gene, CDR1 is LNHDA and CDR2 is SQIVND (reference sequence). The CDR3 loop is CASSGSGQPQHF. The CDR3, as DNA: TGTGCCAGTAGTGGTAGTGGTCAGCCCCAGCATTTT.

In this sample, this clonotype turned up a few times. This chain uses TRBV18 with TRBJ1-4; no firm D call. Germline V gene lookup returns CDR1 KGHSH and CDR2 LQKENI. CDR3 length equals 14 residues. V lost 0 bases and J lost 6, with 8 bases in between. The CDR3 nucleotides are TGTGCCAGCTCACCACCCATGGGAGATGAAAAACTGTTTTTT. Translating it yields CASSPPMGDEKLFF.